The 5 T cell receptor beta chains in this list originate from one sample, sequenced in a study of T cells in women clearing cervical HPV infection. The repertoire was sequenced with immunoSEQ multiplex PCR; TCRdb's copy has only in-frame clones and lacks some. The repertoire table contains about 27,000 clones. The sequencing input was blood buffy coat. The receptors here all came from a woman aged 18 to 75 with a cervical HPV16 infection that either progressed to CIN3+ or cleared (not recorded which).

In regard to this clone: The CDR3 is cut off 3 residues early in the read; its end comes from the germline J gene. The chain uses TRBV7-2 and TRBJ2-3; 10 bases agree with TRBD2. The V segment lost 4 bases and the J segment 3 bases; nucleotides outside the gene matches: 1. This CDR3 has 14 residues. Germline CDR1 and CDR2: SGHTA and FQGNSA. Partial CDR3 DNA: TGTGCCAGCAGCTCAGCGGGGGGGACAGATACG. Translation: CASSSAGGTDT. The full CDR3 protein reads CASSSAGGTDTQYF.

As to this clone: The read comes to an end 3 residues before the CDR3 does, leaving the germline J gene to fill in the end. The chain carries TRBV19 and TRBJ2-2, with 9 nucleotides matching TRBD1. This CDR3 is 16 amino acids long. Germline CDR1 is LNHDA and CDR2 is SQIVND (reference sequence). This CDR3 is CASSISRDRDYSPLFF. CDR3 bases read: TGTGCCAGTAGTATATCCCGGGACAGGGATTATTCACCG.

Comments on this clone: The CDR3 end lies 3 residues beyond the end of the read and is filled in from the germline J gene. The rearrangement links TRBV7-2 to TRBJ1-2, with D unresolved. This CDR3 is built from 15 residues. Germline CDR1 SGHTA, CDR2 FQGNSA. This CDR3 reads CASSLAGSSSYDYTF. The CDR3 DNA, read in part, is TGTGCCAGCAGCTTAGCAGGGTCTAGCTCCTACGAC.

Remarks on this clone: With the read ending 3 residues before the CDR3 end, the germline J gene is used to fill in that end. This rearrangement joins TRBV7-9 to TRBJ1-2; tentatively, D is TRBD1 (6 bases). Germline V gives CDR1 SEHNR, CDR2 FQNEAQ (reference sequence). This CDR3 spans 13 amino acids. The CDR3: CASNHGQTYDYTF. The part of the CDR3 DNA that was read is TGTGCCAGCAACCACGGACAGACCTACGAC.

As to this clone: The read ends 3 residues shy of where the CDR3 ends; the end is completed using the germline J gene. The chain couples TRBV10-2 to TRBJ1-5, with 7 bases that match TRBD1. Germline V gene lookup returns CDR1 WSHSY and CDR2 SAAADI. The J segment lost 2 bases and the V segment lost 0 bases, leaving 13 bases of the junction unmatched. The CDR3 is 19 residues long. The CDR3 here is CASSESKGAGGSRNQPQHF. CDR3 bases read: TGCGCCAGCAGTGAGTCGAAGGGGGCGGGGGGTAGTCGCAATCAGCCC.